This T cell receptor beta chain emerged from a study of Graves' ophthalmopathy and Graves' hyperthyroidism (dated by TCRdb to 2017 to 2018). At the level of the whole study: Peripheral blood was collected at initial diagnosis, before any treatment. A discovery set of 100 patients (43 ophthalmopathy, approximately 58 stable hyperthyroidism) was enrolled to explore V-J signatures distinguishing ophthalmopathy from hyperthyroidism. In total, approximately 130 blood samples were TCR-sequenced: some 43 ophthalmopathy, approximately 75 hyperthyroidism and some 17 hyperthyroidism-to-ophthalmopathy patients. For training and testing, the approximately 97 patients in the discovery cohort were randomly divided in a 7:3 ratio. Following sampling, methimazole starting at 30 mg daily was administered to hyperthyroidism patients, and high-dose intravenous methylprednisolone was administered to ophthalmopathy patients. In roughly 6 hyperthyroidism patients, T-cell repertoires of thyroid tissue and blood were compared. The independent validation cohort included 18 to 20 hyperthyroidism patients plus 17 patients who later progressed from hyperthyroidism to ophthalmopathy. To tell Graves' ophthalmopathy apart from Graves' hyperthyroidism, and to predict which patients would progress to ophthalmopathy, the study relied on TCR beta repertoire signatures. Overall study outcomes, separate from this receptor: In validation, the model predicted ophthalmopathy progression with about 71% sensitivity and 72.22% specificity; roughly 12 predicted patients were CT-confirmed with GO in a median of around 6 months. Most of the expanded thyroid clonotypes with a frequency above 0.001 were also detected in blood, and it was suggested that the thyroid immune response may be reflected by blood repertoires. No statistical method was used to set the sample size in advance, and the investigators knew which group each participant was assigned to. The 13-signature model separated ophthalmopathy from stable hyperthyroidism with approximately 90% sensitivity and approximately 83% specificity in cross-validation, and 80%/75% in the test set.

A patient counted as having stable hyperthyroidism if there was no progression to ophthalmopathy within 18 months of follow-up. The hyperthyroidism patients were 18 to 65 years old and newly diagnosed, with a disease duration of less than 2 months. Patients were excluded if they had other autoimmune diseases, uncontrolled infections, pregnancy or lactation. Diagnosis was based on clinical symptoms, serum thyroxine, TRAb, thyroid ultrasound and orbital computed tomography. Using Ficoll-Paque density gradient centrifugation, PBMCs were isolated from less than 13 ml of fresh peripheral blood. Total RNA was extracted using Trizol reagent, and RNA quality was checked on an Agilent 2100 Bioanalyzer. TCR beta CDR3 regions were amplified from RNA transcripts for repertoire sequencing. The first round was an RT-PCR using HTBI primers with the Qiagen OneStep RT-PCR kit, and this first round was followed by a second-round multiplex PCR, then size selection and purification. Sequencing of the libraries was carried out on an Illumina HiSeq2000 in paired-end mode with 100 bp reads. From the authors' description of their analysis: SOAPnuke was used for read processing, and reads with adapters, uncalled bases, a mean Phred below 15, or no exact constant-primer or identifier match were discarded. High-quality paired reads were merged with COPE v1.2.5. Unique nucleotide sequences were defined as clonotypes and aligned to IMGT TRB V, D and J references using MiTCR v1.1. The analysis was limited to V-J combinations with a frequency above 0.0001, which together covered 99.2% of repertoires. For each V-J combination, a TCR clonal expansion and chaos score was defined as F50 clonal expansion divided by the chaos observed in the TCRdist matrix. Welch's t-statistics and random forest were used to reduce the features to about twelve V-J combinations, which were then used as input to a naive Bayes classifier. Thyroid-blood repertoire similarity was quantified with the Morisita-Horn index. TCRdb reanalyzed the raw reads on its own, using fastp at Q25 for trimming and MiXCR for clone calling, and kept in-frame beta chains. For every CDR3 protein sequence, its rows merge into one entry that carries the most common genes and DNA. The V and J calls, along with clone size, are taken from TCRdb and not from the paper's own processing. The sample table records approximately 380,000 distinct CDR3 sequences; 20% to 25% of these occur just once. The ten top clones hold 2.5% to 3% of the sample.

This clonotype has a count of ten or more. It has no known antigen specificity. The input lacks base qualities; no much larger clone sits a single base away. Cut back by 1 base and 12 bases, the V and J ends lie 16 bases apart. From cysteine to phenylalanine, the CDR3 is 13 amino acids long. The read is trimmed to its CDR3 DNA, 39 bases read in frame from base 1. Per the germline V gene, SGHTA is the CDR1 and FQGNSA is the CDR2. The clonotype comes from a woman between 18 and 29 years old with stable Graves' hyperthyroidism. Donor details come from another sample of the same person, matched by shared clones. The chain employs TRBV7-2 and TRBJ2-7; the D gene is perhaps TRBD2, from 6 matching bases. The specimen was peripheral blood. CDR3 protein: CASSLEFRDWRYF. The DNA sequence is TGTGCCAGCAGCTTAGAATTCCGGGACTGGCGGTACTTC.